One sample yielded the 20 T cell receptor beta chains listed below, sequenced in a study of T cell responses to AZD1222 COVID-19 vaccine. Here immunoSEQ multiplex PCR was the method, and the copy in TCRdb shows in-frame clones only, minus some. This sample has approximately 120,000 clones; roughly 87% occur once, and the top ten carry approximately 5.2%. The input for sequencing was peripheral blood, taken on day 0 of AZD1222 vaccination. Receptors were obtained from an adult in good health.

CDR3 residues: CASSRGQGAGGYTF. As DNA, the CDR3 is TGCGCCAGCAGCCGAGGACAGGGGGCTGGTGGCTACACCTTC. J is TRBJ1-2 and V is TRBV4-3; TRBD1 agrees at 11 bases. The CDR3 runs 14 residues. V shed 4 bases, J shed 7 bases, and the junction held 5 bases outside the gene matches. The germline V gene has CDR1 LGHNA and CDR2 YSLEER.

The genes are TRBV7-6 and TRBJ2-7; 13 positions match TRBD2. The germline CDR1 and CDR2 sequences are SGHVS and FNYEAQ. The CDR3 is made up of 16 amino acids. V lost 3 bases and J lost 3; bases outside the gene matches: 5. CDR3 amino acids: CASSFRLAGGGYEQYF. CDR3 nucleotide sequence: TGTGCCAGCAGCTTCCGACTAGCGGGAGGCGGCTACGAGCAGTACTTC.

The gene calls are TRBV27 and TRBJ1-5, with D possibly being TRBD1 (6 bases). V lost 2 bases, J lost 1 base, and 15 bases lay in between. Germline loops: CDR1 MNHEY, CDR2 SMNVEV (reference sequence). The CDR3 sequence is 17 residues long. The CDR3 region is CASSLKGTLGSNQPQHF. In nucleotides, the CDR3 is TGTGCCAGCAGTTTAAAGGGGACACTGGGGAGCAATCAGCCCCAGCATTTT.

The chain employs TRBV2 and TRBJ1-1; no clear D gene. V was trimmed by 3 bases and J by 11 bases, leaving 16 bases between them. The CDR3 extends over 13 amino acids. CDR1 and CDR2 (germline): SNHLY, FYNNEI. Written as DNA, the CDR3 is TGTGCCAGCAGTGATCGGCCCCTAGAGAATGCTTTCTTT. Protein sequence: CASSDRPLENAFF.

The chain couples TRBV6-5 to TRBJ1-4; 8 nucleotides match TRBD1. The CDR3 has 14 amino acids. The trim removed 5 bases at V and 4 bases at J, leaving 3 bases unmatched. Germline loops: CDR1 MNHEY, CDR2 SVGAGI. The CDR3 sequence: CASSRQGFNEKLFF. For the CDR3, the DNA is TGTGCCAGCAGTAGACAGGGGTTTAATGAAAAACTGTTTTTT.

CDR3 in DNA: TGTGCCAGTAAACTTAGCGGGGGGGCCGGGTCTGGCGAGCAGTTCTTC. Translation gives CASKLSGGAGSGEQFF. The rearrangement links TRBV19 to TRBJ2-1, with 11 bases that match TRBD2. The CDR3 is 16 residues long. CDR1 is LNHDA, CDR2 SQIVND, per germline (reference sequence). The junction had 15 bases not matched to a gene; V was cut back by 7 bases and J by 10 bases.

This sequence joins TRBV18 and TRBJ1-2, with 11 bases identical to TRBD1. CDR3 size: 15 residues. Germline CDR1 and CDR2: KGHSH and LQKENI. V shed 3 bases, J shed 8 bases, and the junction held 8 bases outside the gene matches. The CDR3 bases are TGTGCCAGCTCACCGAGGACAGGGGGCGCAGGGGGCTACACCTTC. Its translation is CASSPRTGGAGGYTF.

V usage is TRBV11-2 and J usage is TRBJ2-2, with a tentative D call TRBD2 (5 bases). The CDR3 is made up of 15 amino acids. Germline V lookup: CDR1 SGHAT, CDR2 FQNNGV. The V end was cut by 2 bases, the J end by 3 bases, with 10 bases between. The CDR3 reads CASSLLSVDTGELFF. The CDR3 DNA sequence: TGTGCCAGCAGCTTACTTAGCGTTGACACCGGGGAGCTGTTTTTT.

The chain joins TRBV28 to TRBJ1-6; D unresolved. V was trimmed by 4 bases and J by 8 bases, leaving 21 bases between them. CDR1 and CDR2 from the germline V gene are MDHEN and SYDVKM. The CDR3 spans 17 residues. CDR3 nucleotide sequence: TGTGCCAGCAGTTCACCTGGGAGCAAGGGCGGGGATTCACCCCTCCACTTT. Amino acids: CASSSPGSKGGDSPLHF.

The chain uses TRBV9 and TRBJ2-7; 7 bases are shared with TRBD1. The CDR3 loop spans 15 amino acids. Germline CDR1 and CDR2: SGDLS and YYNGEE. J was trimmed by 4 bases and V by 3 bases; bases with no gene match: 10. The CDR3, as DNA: TGTGCCAGCAGCGCGGAGACAGGGCGGACTTACGAGCAGTACTTC. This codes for CASSAETGRTYEQYF.

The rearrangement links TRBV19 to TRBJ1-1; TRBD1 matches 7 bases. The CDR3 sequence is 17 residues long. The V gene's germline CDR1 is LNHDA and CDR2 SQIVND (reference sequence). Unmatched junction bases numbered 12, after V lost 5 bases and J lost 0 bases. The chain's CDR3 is CASSAIPGQHMNTEAFF. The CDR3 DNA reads TGTGCCAGTAGTGCGATACCGGGACAGCACATGAACACTGAAGCTTTCTTT.

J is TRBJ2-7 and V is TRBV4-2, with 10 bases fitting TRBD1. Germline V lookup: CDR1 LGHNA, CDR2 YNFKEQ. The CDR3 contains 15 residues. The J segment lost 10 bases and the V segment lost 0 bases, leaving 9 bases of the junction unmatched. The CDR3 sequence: CASSQDRDRGRPQYF. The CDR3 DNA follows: TGTGCCAGCAGCCAAGATCGGGACAGGGGACGACCTCAGTACTTC.

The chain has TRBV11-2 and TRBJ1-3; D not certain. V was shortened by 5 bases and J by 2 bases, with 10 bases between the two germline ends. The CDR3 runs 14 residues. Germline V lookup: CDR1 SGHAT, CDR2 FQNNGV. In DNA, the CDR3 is TGTGCCAGCAGCCGAAGTGCTGCTGGAAACACCATATATTTT. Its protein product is CASSRSAAGNTIYF.

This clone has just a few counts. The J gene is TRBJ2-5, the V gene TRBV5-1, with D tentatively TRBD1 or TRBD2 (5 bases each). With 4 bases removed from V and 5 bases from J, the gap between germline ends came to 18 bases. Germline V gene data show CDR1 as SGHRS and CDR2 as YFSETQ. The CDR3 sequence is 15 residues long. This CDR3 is CASSRQGEGGETQYF. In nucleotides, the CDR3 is TGCGCCAGCAGCCGGCAGGGAGAAGGTGGTGAGACCCAGTACTTC.

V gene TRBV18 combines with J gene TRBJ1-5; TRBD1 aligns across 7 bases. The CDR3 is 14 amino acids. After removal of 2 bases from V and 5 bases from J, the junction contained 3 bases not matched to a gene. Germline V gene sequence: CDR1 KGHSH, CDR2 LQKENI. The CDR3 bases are TGTGCCAGCTCACCAGGAGGGGGCTATCAGCCCCAGCATTTT. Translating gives CASSPGGGYQPQHF.

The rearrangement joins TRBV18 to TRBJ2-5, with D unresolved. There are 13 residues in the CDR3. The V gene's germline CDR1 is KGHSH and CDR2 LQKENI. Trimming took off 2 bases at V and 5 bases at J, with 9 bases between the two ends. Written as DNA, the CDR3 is TGTGCCAGCTCACCAAATCCGCAGGAGACCCAGTACTTC. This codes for CASSPNPQETQYF.

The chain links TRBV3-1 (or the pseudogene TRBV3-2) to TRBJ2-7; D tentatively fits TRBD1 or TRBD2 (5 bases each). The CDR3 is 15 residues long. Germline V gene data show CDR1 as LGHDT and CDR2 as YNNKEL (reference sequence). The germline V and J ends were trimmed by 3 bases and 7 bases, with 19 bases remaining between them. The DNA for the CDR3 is TGTGCCAGCAGCCAGACCGGGACCGGAAGTGAAGAGCAGTACTTC. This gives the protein CASSQTGTGSEEQYF.

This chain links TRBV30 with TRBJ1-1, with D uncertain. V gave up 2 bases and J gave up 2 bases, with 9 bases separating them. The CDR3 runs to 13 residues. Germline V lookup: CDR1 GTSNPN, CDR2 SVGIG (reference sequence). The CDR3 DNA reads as TGTGCCTGGAGTTCCATCTTAAACACTGAAGCTTTCTTT. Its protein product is CAWSSILNTEAFF.

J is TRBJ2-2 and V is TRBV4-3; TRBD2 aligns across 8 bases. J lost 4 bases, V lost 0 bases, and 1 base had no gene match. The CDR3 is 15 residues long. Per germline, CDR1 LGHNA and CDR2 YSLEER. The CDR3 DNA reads TGCGCCAGCAGCCAAGACGGGGGGGCCACCGGGGAGCTGTTTTTT. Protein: CASSQDGGATGELFF.

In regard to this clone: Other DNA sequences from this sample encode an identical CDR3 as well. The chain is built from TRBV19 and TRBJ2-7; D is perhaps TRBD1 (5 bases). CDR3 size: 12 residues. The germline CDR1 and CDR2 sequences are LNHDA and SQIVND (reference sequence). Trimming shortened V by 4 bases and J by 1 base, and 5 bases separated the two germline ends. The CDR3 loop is CASSTGSYEQYF. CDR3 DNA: TGTGCCAGTAGTACAGGGTCCTACGAGCAGTACTTC.